These 26 T cell receptor beta chains were all obtained from the same sample, sequenced in a study of spatial heterogeneity in lung cancer. Time point reported: sample taken at primary tumor resection. TCRdb analysed the 5' RACE reads with MiXCR anew, one entry per CDR3 protein. The sample records more than 4,000 distinct CDR3 sequences, less than 3% being singletons. Sequenced here: normal lung tissue next to the tumor, sampled at surgery. Source of these receptors: a male donor with early-stage non-small cell lung cancer.

This clonotype is large by share. The rearrangement links TRBV11-2 to TRBJ2-7; 7 bases are shared with TRBD2. The CDR3 is made up of 16 amino acids. Looked up from germline, CDR1 is SGHAT and CDR2 is FQNNGV. The V gene end was trimmed by 5 bases and the J gene end by 0 bases; junction bases not matched to a gene: 10. DNA of the CDR3: TGTGCCAGCAGCGGGGAGGGCAGGAGCGCCTCCTACGAGCAGTACTTC. Amino acid sequence: CASSGEGRSASYEQYF.

The table lists this clonotype with many counts. This rearrangement joins TRBV4-3 to TRBJ2-3; D gene ambiguous. V lost 4 bases, J lost 4 bases, and 12 bases lay in between. The CDR3 runs to 14 residues. Germline V gives CDR1 LGHNA, CDR2 YSLEER. CDR3 coding DNA: TGCGCCAGCAGCCGATTAGGGCCCCCAGATACGCAGTATTTT. Amino acid sequence: CASSRLGPPDTQYF.

This clonotype is medium-sized by share. The V and J genes are TRBV10-1 and TRBJ2-7; 8 bases match TRBD1. Germline loops: CDR1 WNHNN, CDR2 SYGVQD (reference sequence). This CDR3 contains 14 residues. V lost 6 bases to trimming and J lost 3 bases; unmatched junction nucleotides: 7. CDR3 sequence: CASSSRGTGYEQYF. The DNA of the CDR3 is TGCGCCAGCAGCTCCAGAGGGACAGGCTACGAGCAGTACTTC.

This clonotype is medium-sized (0.01 to 0.1%) by share. The J gene is TRBJ2-3, the V gene TRBV20-1; 7 nucleotides match TRBD2. Germline CDR1 reads DFQATT; CDR2 reads SNEGSKA (reference sequence). This CDR3 has 16 amino acids. V was pared by 1 base and J by 3 bases, with 10 bases of the junction left unmatched. The CDR3 region is CSARGSGGYSTDTQYF. CDR3 bases: TGCAGTGCTAGAGGGTCCGGGGGGTATTCTACAGATACGCAGTATTTT.

By sample share, this clonotype is medium-sized. This sequence joins TRBV20-1 and TRBJ2-2; 8 nucleotides agree with TRBD2. V dropped 2 bases and J dropped 4; count of bases not matched to a gene: 9. Germline V gene sequence: CDR1 DFQATT, CDR2 SNEGSKA (reference sequence). This CDR3 has 16 residues. The CDR3 bases are TGCAGTGCTAGACGTCTGAGGGCGGGAGGCACCGGGGAGCTGTTTTTT. It is translated as CSARRLRAGGTGELFF.

This clonotype was recorded many times. The rearrangement uses TRBV6-2 or TRBV6-3 and TRBJ2-5; D may be TRBD2 (6 bases). Trimming took 7 bases from V and 5 from J, leaving 20 bases between them. The CDR3 length is 15 residues. CDR1 and CDR2 (germline): MNHEY, SVGEGT. The CDR3 sequence is CASTKEGLSRETQYF. DNA of the CDR3: TGTGCCAGCACTAAGGAGGGCCTGTCCCGGGAGACCCAGTACTTC.

This clonotype appeared many times. This rearrangement joins TRBV7-2 to TRBJ2-1; D gene ambiguous. Trimming stripped 3 bases from V and 5 bases from J, with 8 bases between. The CDR3 length is 13 residues. In germline, CDR1 is SGHTA, CDR2 FQGNSA. CDR3 sequence: CASSLARDNEQFF. The CDR3 DNA reads TGTGCCAGCAGCTTGGCTCGGGACAATGAGCAGTTCTTC.

This clonotype was recorded many times. The chain recombines TRBV4-1 with TRBJ2-1; 14 bases fit TRBD2. This CDR3 region has 17 residues. Unmatched junction bases numbered 7, after V lost 0 bases and J lost 9 bases. Germline V gene sequence: CDR1 MGHRA, CDR2 YSYEKL. CDR3 amino acids: CASSQDWKGLAGVEQFF. CDR3 nucleotides: TGCGCCAGCAGCCAAGATTGGAAGGGACTAGCGGGGGTTGAGCAGTTCTTC.

This clonotype was seen a few times. V usage is TRBV5-4 and J usage is TRBJ2-5; a weak D match, TRBD2 (5 bases). CDR3 length: 13 residues. The germline gives CDR1 SGHNT, CDR2 YYREEE (reference sequence). V dropped 0 bases and J dropped 5 bases, with 8 bases sitting between them. The CDR3 protein is CASSLDSGETQYF. The CDR3 coding sequence is TGTGCCAGCAGCTTGGACTCGGGGGAGACCCAGTACTTC.

This clonotype was seen many times. This chain connects TRBV4-3 to TRBJ2-3, with a tentative D call TRBD2 (6 bases). CDR1 and CDR2 (germline): LGHNA, YSLEER. V lost 4 bases and J 2 bases, leaving 16 bases between the germline ends. CDR3 length: 16 amino acids. The chain's CDR3 is CASSPRGADTTDTQYF. The CDR3 region has the DNA TGCGCCAGCAGCCCCCGCGGGGCGGATACCACAGATACGCAGTATTTT.

By share, this clonotype counts as medium-sized. As DNA, the CDR3 is TGCAGTGCTAGCCGGGGACAGGGGCTCCCCTTCCAAGAGACCCAGTACTTC. Its translation is CSASRGQGLPFQETQYF. V usage is TRBV20-1 and J usage is TRBJ2-5; 10 nucleotides agree with TRBD1. This CDR3 has 17 amino acids. The germline CDR1 and CDR2 sequences are DFQATT and SNEGSKA (reference sequence). V lost 3 bases to trimming and J lost 1 base; unmatched junction nucleotides: 11.

Of note for this clonotype: The conserved phenylalanine or tryptophan normally closing the CDR3 is absent here, so this likely arose from a read error. The DNA is left out, because the CDR3 cannot be placed on it with certainty; the CDR3 is given as TCRdb lists it. This chain links TRBV5-6 with TRBJ2-1; the table's D call, TRBD1, has no DNA check behind it. Per germline, CDR1 SGHDT and CDR2 YYEEEE. The CDR3 spans 14 residues, counting both ends. The CDR3 reads CASSQQGGYNEQCG.

This clonotype counts as medium-sized. The gene calls are TRBV4-1 and TRBJ2-1; weak D call: TRBD2 (6 bases). The germline gives CDR1 MGHRA, CDR2 YSYEKL. Trimming stripped 4 bases from V and 8 bases from J, with 15 bases between. The CDR3 is 14 residues long. DNA for the CDR3: TGCGCCAGCAGCCCTCGCGGGGAGGTCTATGAGCAGTTCTTC. Encoded protein: CASSPRGEVYEQFF.

Relative to its sample, this clonotype is medium-sized (0.01 to 0.1%). The chain links TRBV6-5 to TRBJ2-1; D is perhaps TRBD2 (5 bases). The ends were cut back, 2 bases at V and 9 bases at J, with 11 bases in the middle. This CDR3 is built from 13 residues. Germline loops: CDR1 MNHEY, CDR2 SVGAGI. For the CDR3, the DNA is TGTGCCAGCAGTTACATCCCCCGGGGTGAGCAGTTCTTC. Translation gives CASSYIPRGEQFF.

This clonotype occurred many times. V and J are TRBV11-2 and TRBJ1-1; 11 bases fit TRBD1. CDR3 length: 14 amino acids. V trimming: 6 bases; J trimming: 7 bases; junction bases outside the gene matches: 7. Germline V gene sequence: CDR1 SGHAT, CDR2 FQNNGV. The CDR3 is CASRKGQGAFEAFF. The CDR3 bases are TGTGCCAGCAGGAAAGGACAGGGGGCGTTTGAAGCTTTCTTT.

By proportion, this clonotype is medium-sized. The rearrangement links TRBV20-1 to TRBJ2-3; TRBD1 is a possible D gene (6 bases). CDR1 DFQATT and CDR2 SNEGSKA come from the germline V gene (reference sequence). V lost 1 base and J 0 bases, leaving 20 bases between the germline ends. This CDR3 region has 18 residues. The CDR3 bases are TGCAGTGCTAGAGTCCTTCCCCCGACAGGCTCTAGCACAGATACGCAGTATTTT. This translates into CSARVLPPTGSSTDTQYF.

The chain is built from TRBV3-1 and TRBJ1-1, with 7 nucleotides matching TRBD1. The germline gives CDR1 LGHDT, CDR2 YNNKEL (reference sequence). V lost 4 bases to trimming and J lost 4 bases; unmatched junction nucleotides: 9. CDR3 length: 15 amino acids. The CDR3 spells CASSPKTGPVTEAFF. The CDR3 DNA reads as TGTGCCAGCAGCCCAAAGACAGGGCCGGTCACTGAAGCTTTCTTT.

Many counts were recorded for this clonotype. V is TRBV20-1 and J is TRBJ2-7; D is possibly TRBD1 or TRBD2 (5 bases each). Germline CDR1 is DFQATT and CDR2 is SNEGSKA (reference sequence). This CDR3 region has 15 residues. V lost 0 bases to trimming and J lost 0 bases, with 12 bases between them. The CDR3 sequence: CSAREDWGSSYEQYF. The CDR3 nucleotides read TGCAGTGCTAGAGAGGATTGGGGGAGCTCCTACGAGCAGTACTTC.

This clonotype was observed at least ten times. This chain connects TRBV11-2 to TRBJ2-1; D possibly corresponds to TRBD1 (5 bases). CDR3 length: 16 amino acids. Germline CDR1 is SGHAT and CDR2 is FQNNGV. V lost 1 base and J lost 4, with 14 bases in between. CDR3 sequence reads: CASSLGSSAGYNEQFF. DNA of the CDR3: TGTGCCAGCAGCTTAGGGAGTTCGGCAGGGTACAATGAGCAGTTCTTC.

This clonotype was picked up many times. The chain recombines TRBV19 with TRBJ1-1; the D is unclear. The length of the CDR3 is 14 residues. Germline values: CDR1 LNHDA, CDR2 SQIVND (reference sequence). With 3 bases removed from V and 4 bases from J, the gap between germline ends came to 12 bases. The CDR3: CASSILIAGTEAFF. The CDR3 coding sequence is TGTGCCAGTAGTATCCTTATAGCTGGCACTGAAGCTTTCTTT.

This clonotype was seen at least ten times. The rearrangement joins TRBV5-1 to TRBJ2-1; 10 bases align to TRBD2. The CDR3 sequence is 16 residues long. CDR1 SGHRS and CDR2 YFSETQ come from the germline V gene. With 2 bases clipped from V and 7 bases from J, the junction kept 9 bases outside the gene matches. The CDR3 DNA reads as TGCGCCAGCAGCTTCTCCTCTAGCGGGAGCCGAAATGAGCAGTTCTTC. Amino acids: CASSFSSSGSRNEQFF.

In its sample, this clonotype is medium-sized (0.01 to 0.1%). V usage is TRBV7-2 and J usage is TRBJ1-2; D ambiguous. Deletions cut 7 bases from V and 3 bases from J, with 9 bases between. The CDR3 sequence is 12 residues long. The germline V gene encodes CDR1 SGHTA and CDR2 FQGNSA. CDR3 region: CASNFGHYGYTF. For the CDR3, the DNA is TGTGCCAGCAACTTCGGACACTATGGCTACACCTTC.

Judged by abundance, this clonotype is medium-sized. The CDR3 does not close with the conserved phenylalanine or tryptophan, likely indicating a read error. V gene TRBV27 combines with J gene TRBJ1-1; D gene unclear. Trimming shortened V by 2 bases and J by 2 bases, and 6 bases separated the two germline ends. The CDR3 has 13 amino acids. The germline V gene has CDR1 MNHEY and CDR2 SMNVEV (reference sequence). CDR3 amino acids: CASSLNLNTEAFL. CDR3 coding DNA: TGTGCCAGCAGTTTAAACCTAAACACTGAAGCTTTCCTT.

This clonotype is labeled medium-sized. V and J are TRBV2 and TRBJ2-1; D not resolved. Trimming pared 2 bases from V and 7 bases from J, leaving 6 bases between. Looked up from germline, CDR1 is SNHLY and CDR2 is FYNNEI. This CDR3 region has 12 residues. The CDR3 loop reads CASSEWGNEQFF. The CDR3 DNA reads TGTGCCAGCAGTGAATGGGGTAATGAGCAGTTCTTC. Complete variable domain (other parts from reference TRBV2 and TRBJ2-1): EPEVTQTPSHQVTQMGQEVILRCVPISNHLYFYWYRQILGQKVEFLVSFYNNEISEKSEIFDDQFSVERPDGSNFTLKIRSTKLEDSAMYFCASSEWGNEQFFGPGTRLTVL.

In this sample, this clonotype is large. V usage is TRBV5-6 and J usage is TRBJ1-5; D is unresolved. V shed 0 bases and J shed 3 bases, with 13 bases lying between them. The CDR3 has 16 amino acids. The V gene's germline CDR1 is SGHDT and CDR2 YYEEEE. The CDR3 spells CASSLAGGPNNQPQHF. The CDR3, as DNA: TGTGCCAGCAGCTTGGCGGGAGGGCCCAACAATCAGCCCCAGCATTTT.

This clonotype was found many times. This chain joins TRBV20-1 and TRBJ2-5; 11 nucleotides align to TRBD2. The CDR3 extends over 15 amino acids. Germline-derived CDR1 and CDR2 are DFQATT and SNEGSKA (reference sequence). The J segment lost 7 bases and the V segment lost 6 bases, leaving 13 bases of the junction unmatched. The CDR3 DNA follows: TGCAGTGCCAGTGTACTAGCGGGGGCCGTCGGGACCCAGTACTTC. Its translation is CSASVLAGAVGTQYF.